This entry concerns a single TCR beta chain. The data are from a study of blood T cell repertoires in COVID-19. The wider study: Spain, Italy and the United States supplied samples that represented acute and convalescent COVID-19. PBMCs, B-cell-depleted T cells, or T cells were the source of the cDNA or gDNA that made up the material.

In the original workflow: Amplified reference gene primers provided the basis for estimating nucleated cell counts. Method: immunoSEQ multiplex PCR; TCRdb's copy keeps in-frame clones and lacks some. V and J calls and clone size are as listed in that table; D and trimming were resolved from the DNA. The repertoire includes 200,000 to 300,000 clones, about 86% of them detected once, and roughly 9.6% sits in the top ten. After removal of 4 bases from V and 6 bases from J, the junction contained 14 bases not matched to a gene. Germline CDR1 reads SGHRS; CDR2 reads YFSETQ. This CDR3 spans 16 amino acids.

This clonotype originated in a woman of 80 years or more with acute or convalescent COVID-19. The sequencing sample was made of peripheral blood. The chain recombines TRBV5-1 with TRBJ2-7; the match to TRBD1 covers 9 bases. This CDR3 is CASSLPGGTGRGEQYF. CDR3 bases: TGCGCCAGCAGCCTCCCCGGGGGGACAGGGAGAGGCGAGCAGTACTTC.